This TCR beta chain appears in the sequencing data of a study of CD8+ T cells in alopecia areata. On the study more broadly: Treatment comprised oral tofacitinib, 5 to 10 mg twice daily, in treated patients.

Described treatment: oral pan-JAK inhibitor, 5-10 mg twice daily. Sequencing templates came from extracted RNA that was reverse transcribed into cDNA. The assay was immunoSEQ multiplex PCR, and TCRdb's table has in-frame clones only and misses some. The table records approximately 210,000 clones, roughly three fifths of them present only once. Germline CDR1 reads GTSNPN; CDR2 reads SVGIG (reference sequence). The CDR3 is made up of 14 amino acids. Trimming cost V 3 bases and J 6 bases; bases outside gene matches: 3. The sample here was CD4+ T cells sorted from blood, taken at week 4, from a patient treated with tofacitinib. This clonotype was obtained from a human donor with alopecia areata. The chain is built from TRBV30 and TRBJ2-1, with TRBD2 identical over 12 bases. The CDR3 bases are TGTGCCTGGAGGACTAGCGGGGGCCGCAATGAGCAGTTCTTC. Translation: CAWRTSGGRNEQFF.